This note documents a single T cell receptor (beta chain) sequence. This clonotype came up many times. Its antigen has not been determined. The input lacks base qualities; no much larger clone sits a single base away. V loses 6 bases at its end and J loses 7 bases; junction bases beyond the gene matches: 10. From its cysteine to its phenylalanine, the CDR3 spans 14 amino acids. The only DNA kept is the CDR3, 42 bases in frame from the first base. In the germline V gene (reference sequence), CDR1 corresponds to DFQATT and CDR2 to SNEGSKA. This sample was taken from a study of CD8 T cells in ankylosing spondylitis (TCRdb year 2017). Broadly, across the study: The study profiled T cell receptor beta repertoires in healthy donors and ankylosing spondylitis patients to find disease-linked TCR variants. Peripheral blood samples were taken, and synovial fluid was additionally collected from ankylosing spondylitis patients. The full study cohort comprised some 27 ankylosing spondylitis patients and about 110 healthy donors.

The listed sequencing device is Illumina HiSeq 2500. Quantitative 5'-RACE with molecular barcodes was used to prepare TCR beta libraries. Per the source publication's procedure: To identify disease-linked TCR variants, a new computational method was used, one built on a probabilistic model of VDJ rearrangement. TCRdb itself trimmed the public reads at Q25 with fastp, ran MiXCR and retained productive beta chains. All rows with the same CDR3 protein become a single entry with the most common DNA and genes. These V and J calls derive from TCRdb rather than the authors' analysis. The sample data list roughly 130,000 distinct CDR3 sequences, and approximately 15% of these were observed just once. The ten largest clones represent about 2.7% of the sample. What the work shows at the level of the full study, not this receptor alone: The disease-linked clones were reported to be significantly enriched in matched synovial fluid samples from ankylosing spondylitis patients. Some motif variants had previously been reported in the synovial fluid and blood of reactive arthritis patients, which suggests shared mechanisms of disease initiation. A TCR beta motif of about 8 highly homologous amino acid variants appeared characteristic of blood from ankylosing spondylitis patients. The disease-linked clones showed a CD8+ phenotype and occurred at relatively low frequencies in peripheral blood.

This chain joins TRBV20-1 to TRBJ2-1, and TRBD2 aligns with 9 junction nucleotides. This receptor was identified in a female donor with ankylosing spondylitis or in good health (not recorded which). The material sequenced was blood, either unsorted or a sorted T cell fraction (not recorded which). The nucleotides are TGCAGTGCAGGCGGGGGGGCCTCGATAAATGAGCAGTTCTTC. The translation is CSAGGGASINEQFF.